A single sample gave rise to the 30 T cell receptor beta chains below, sequenced in a study of siplizumab effects on memory and regulatory T cells. Method: immunoSEQ multiplex PCR; TCRdb's copy keeps in-frame clones and lacks some. Of roughly 70,000 clones listed, 85% to 95% are singletons. Sequences were obtained from CD8+ T cells sorted from blood. The source of these receptors is a human donor in good health.

This sequence joins TRBV6-1 and TRBJ2-3; D is undetermined. V shed 10 bases and J shed 4 bases, with 12 bases lying between them. The CDR3 length is 12 residues. CDR1 MNHNS and CDR2 SASEGT come from the germline V gene. The CDR3 sequence: CATKELSDTQYF. In nucleotides, the CDR3 is TGTGCCACCAAGGAATTATCAGATACGCAGTATTTT.

The rearrangement joins TRBV7-9 to TRBJ2-3; 7 bases are a match to TRBD2. V dropped 5 bases and J dropped 0; count of bases not matched to a gene: 5. The CDR3 totals 15 residues. The germline gives CDR1 SEHNR, CDR2 FQNEAQ (reference sequence). CDR3 protein: CASSRGDSSTDTQYF. CDR3 DNA: TGTGCCAGCAGCCGGGGGGATTCTAGCACAGATACGCAGTATTTT.

The chain couples TRBV7-3 to TRBJ1-6; 8 positions agree with TRBD1. Germline CDR1 and CDR2: SGHTA and FQGTGA. V lost 2 bases and J lost 7; bases outside the gene matches: 4. The CDR3 is made up of 15 amino acids. The CDR3 DNA reads TGTGCCAGCAGCTTAGGACAGGGCGTAAATTCACCCCTCCACTTT. Residues: CASSLGQGVNSPLHF.

This clone was detected only once. The genes are TRBV4-1 and TRBJ1-6, with TRBD1 matching over 7 bases. Germline assignment: CDR1 MGHRA and CDR2 YSYEKL. Trimming removed 1 base from V and 8 bases from J; junction bases left unmatched: 11. The CDR3 runs to 17 residues. CDR3 residues: CASSQGLDRLEDSPLHF. The CDR3 nucleotides are TGCGCCAGCAGCCAAGGCTTGGACAGGTTAGAGGATTCACCCCTCCACTTT.

This clone was counted a few times. The chain recombines TRBV2 with TRBJ2-7; 8 nucleotides line up with TRBD1. The CDR3 runs 15 residues. CDR1 and CDR2 from the germline V gene are SNHLY and FYNNEI. Germline trimming cut 4 bases from V and 4 bases from J; bases unmatched to any gene: 9. CDR3 sequence: CASSGSSGGWYEQYF. CDR3 DNA: TGTGCCAGCAGTGGCTCCTCAGGGGGCTGGTACGAGCAGTACTTC.

V usage is TRBV6-6 and J usage is TRBJ2-3; 7 nucleotides match TRBD2. Losses at the gene ends were 6 bases for V and 2 bases for J; bases not matched to a gene: 11. CDR3 size: 16 residues. The germline V gene has CDR1 MNHNY and CDR2 SVGAGI (reference sequence). The CDR3 region is CASSRIGGGPTDTQYF. The DNA for the CDR3 is TGTGCCAGCAGCCGGATCGGCGGGGGACCCACAGATACGCAGTATTTT.

The chain combines TRBV27 with TRBJ1-1; TRBD1 is a possible D gene (6 bases). Per the germline V gene, CDR1 is MNHEY and CDR2 is SMNVEV (reference sequence). The CDR3 sequence is 13 residues long. V was pared by 4 bases and J by 4 bases, with 10 bases between. Written as DNA, the CDR3 is TGTGCCAGCAGTTCCGGGACACTCACTGAAGCTTTCTTT. It codes for CASSSGTLTEAFF.

This chain connects TRBV9 to TRBJ2-7; D is possibly TRBD2 (5 bases). Germline V CDR1 and CDR2: SGDLS, YYNGEE. The CDR3 is made up of 15 amino acids. V gave up 0 bases and J gave up 0 bases, with 10 bases separating them. CDR3 residues: CASSVASSISYEQYF. The CDR3 region has the DNA TGTGCCAGCAGCGTAGCGTCTAGCATCTCCTACGAGCAGTACTTC.

This clone was seen once. Mismatch with germline at one junction end may stem from a read error. V usage is TRBV13 and J usage is TRBJ2-5; 8 bases agree with TRBD2. CDR1 is PRHDT, CDR2 FYEKMQ, per germline (reference sequence). This CDR3 spans 12 amino acids. CDR3 in DNA: TGTGCCAGCAGCCCGCGGGGGGCTAGCGGTCACTTC. Its protein is CASSPRGASGHF.

The chain couples TRBV2 to TRBJ2-7; 10 bases are a match to TRBD1. After removal of 4 bases from V and 5 bases from J, the junction contained 5 bases not matched to a gene. This CDR3 is built from 14 residues. Germline lookup yields CDR1 SNHLY and CDR2 FYNNEI. Written as DNA, the CDR3 is TGTGCCAGCAGTGCGGGACAGGGGCTCCACGAGCAGTACTTC. This translates into CASSAGQGLHEQYF. The entire variable domain, with the rest obtained from reference TRBV2 and TRBJ2-7, is as follows: EPEVTQTPSHQVTQMGQEVILRCVPISNHLYFYWYRQILGQKVEFLVSFYNNEISEKSEIFDDQFSVERPDGSNFTLKIRSTKLEDSAMYFCASSAGQGLHEQYFGPGTRLTVT.

This clone has only one observation. The chain combines TRBV13 with TRBJ2-7; 10 bases fit TRBD2. CDR3 length: 16 amino acids. Trimming at V came to 0 bases and at J to 0 bases, leaving 2 bases not matched to a gene. CDR1 PRHDT and CDR2 FYEKMQ come from the germline V gene (reference sequence). The CDR3 sequence is CASSLGSSGGSYEQYF. In DNA, the CDR3 is TGTGCCAGCAGCTTAGGTTCTAGCGGGGGCTCCTACGAGCAGTACTTC.

The V gene is TRBV13, the J gene TRBJ1-1; D ambiguous. The germline gives CDR1 PRHDT, CDR2 FYEKMQ (reference sequence). CDR3 size: 13 residues. V dropped 4 bases and J dropped 1 base, with 7 bases sitting between them. Here the CDR3 DNA reads TGTGCCAGCAGCTACACCAGGAACACTGAAGCTTTCTTT. Amino acid sequence: CASSYTRNTEAFF.

This clone was seen just once. V usage is TRBV5-5 and J usage is TRBJ2-7; D unclear. Germline V gene lookup returns CDR1 SGHKS and CDR2 YYEKEE (reference sequence). The V end lost 4 bases, the J end lost 0 bases, and 17 bases lay between the germline ends. The CDR3 loop spans 16 amino acids. The CDR3 coding sequence is TGTGCCAGCAGCCTACCTCCCCCTATAGCCTCCTACGAGCAGTACTTC. This translates into CASSLPPPIASYEQYF.

The V call is TRBV19, the J call TRBJ2-7, with a tentative D call TRBD1 (6 bases). The CDR3 sequence is 15 residues long. Trimming removed 5 bases from V and 0 bases from J, with 14 bases in between. Germline V CDR1 and CDR2: LNHDA, SQIVND (reference sequence). The CDR3 nucleotides read TGTGCCAGTAGTCCCGCGGACAGCTCCTCCTACGAGCAGTACTTC. This gives the protein CASSPADSSSYEQYF.

The V gene is TRBV4-1, the J gene TRBJ2-5, with 12 bases fitting TRBD2. The V gene end was trimmed by 4 bases and the J gene end by 2 bases; junction bases not matched to a gene: 2. Germline CDR1 and CDR2: MGHRA and YSYEKL. The CDR3 length is 15 residues. The DNA for the CDR3 is TGCGCCAGCAGCCCCGGGACTAGCGGGCAAGAGACCCAGTACTTC. Translating gives CASSPGTSGQETQYF.

This chain links TRBV9 with TRBJ2-3, with TRBD2 matching over 7 bases. This CDR3 has 16 amino acids. The junction had 7 bases not matched to a gene; V was cut back by 1 base and J by 2 bases. The germline gives CDR1 SGDLS, CDR2 YYNGEE. The chain's CDR3 is CASSVSLAVYTDTQYF. The CDR3, as DNA: TGTGCCAGCAGCGTATCCCTAGCGGTTTACACAGATACGCAGTATTTT. The full variable domain, its missing parts supplied by reference TRBV9 and TRBJ2-3, is DSGVTQTPKHLITATGQRVTLRCSPRSGDLSVYWYQQSLDQGLQFLIQYYNGEERAKGNILERFSAQQFPDLHSELNLSSLELGDSALYFCASSVSLAVYTDTQYFGPGTRLTVL.

The chain employs TRBV27 and TRBJ2-7, with 8 bases fitting TRBD1. The CDR3 covers 16 residues. Per the germline V gene, CDR1 is MNHEY and CDR2 is SMNVEV (reference sequence). Germline trimming cut 0 bases from V and 2 bases from J; bases unmatched to any gene: 6. The DNA for the CDR3 is TGTGCCAGCAGTTTATCGCAGGGACAGGTTACCTACGAGCAGTACTTC. This encodes CASSLSQGQVTYEQYF.

The J gene is TRBJ1-3, the V gene TRBV27; possible D gene TRBD1, 5 bases. Germline CDR1 is MNHEY and CDR2 is SMNVEV (reference sequence). V lost 0 bases and J lost 2, with 11 bases in between. This CDR3 spans 16 amino acids. CDR3 sequence reads: CASSLSIAGPGNTIYF. CDR3 coding DNA: TGTGCCAGCAGTTTATCGATTGCAGGGCCTGGAAACACCATATATTTT.

The chain links TRBV19 to TRBJ2-1, with D perhaps TRBD1 (5 bases). CDR1 is LNHDA, CDR2 SQIVND, per germline (reference sequence). V lost 5 bases and J 0 bases, leaving 8 bases between the germline ends. The CDR3 covers 14 residues. The CDR3 DNA sequence: TGTGCCAGTAGTCGACAGATCTCCTACAATGAGCAGTTCTTC. Its translation: CASSRQISYNEQFF.

The genes are TRBV5-5 and TRBJ2-1; 10 positions match TRBD1. J lost 8 bases, V lost 4 bases, and 15 bases had no gene match. Germline V gene lookup returns CDR1 SGHKS and CDR2 YYEKEE (reference sequence). This CDR3 has 17 residues. The CDR3 DNA reads as TGTGCCAGCAGCGTATCTCCCGGGACAGGGGTAATCGATGAGCAGTTCTTC. This codes for CASSVSPGTGVIDEQFF.

The gene calls are TRBV7-2 and TRBJ2-2; D remains ambiguous. The germline CDR1 and CDR2 sequences are SGHTA and FQGNSA. The CDR3 spans 12 residues. Trimming cost V 3 bases and J 7 bases, with 6 bases left between them. The CDR3 loop reads CASSFGVGELFF. The CDR3 bases are TGTGCCAGCAGCTTTGGGGTCGGGGAGCTGTTTTTT.

Points on this clone: The germline gene is not matched at one end of the junction; a read error may be the cause. The rearrangement links TRBV4-1 to TRBJ2-7, with TRBD2 matching 8 bases. This CDR3 spans 16 amino acids. Germline loops: CDR1 MGHRA, CDR2 YSYEKL. This CDR3 reads CASSQGPGGPSHEQYF. The DNA for the CDR3 is TGCGCCAGCAGCCAAGGCCCGGGGGGGCCCTCCCACGAGCAGTACTTC.

This clone was seen a single time. This chain uses TRBV9 with TRBJ1-3; D may be TRBD1 (6 bases). Between the trimmed V and J ends, which lost 1 base and 0 bases, there was a span of 11 bases. Germline V gene data show CDR1 as SGDLS and CDR2 as YYNGEE. This CDR3 has 16 residues. The CDR3 DNA reads TGTGCCAGCAGCGTACCCAGGGGCTCCTCTGGAAACACCATATATTTT. Encoded protein: CASSVPRGSSGNTIYF.

The chain carries TRBV4-1 and TRBJ2-7; D is undetermined. This CDR3 spans 15 amino acids. Germline CDR1 and CDR2: MGHRA and YSYEKL. V was pared by 0 bases and J by 2 bases, with 11 bases between. This CDR3 is CASSQEDLTPYEQYF. CDR3 bases: TGCGCCAGCAGCCAAGAGGACCTAACCCCCTACGAGCAGTACTTC.

The chain uses TRBV29-1 and TRBJ2-7; tentatively, D is TRBD1 (5 bases). V lost 4 bases to trimming and J lost 2 bases, with 9 bases between them. The CDR3 has 12 residues. Per the germline V gene, CDR1 is SQVTM and CDR2 is ANQGSEA. CDR3 sequence: CSVGAGTYEQYF. The CDR3 region has the DNA TGCAGCGTTGGGGCAGGGACCTACGAGCAGTACTTC.

The chain employs TRBV7-9 and TRBJ1-2; D is uncertain. The germline V gene has CDR1 SEHNR and CDR2 FQNEAQ (reference sequence). This CDR3 is built from 14 residues. Trimming cost V 2 bases and J 4 bases, with 11 bases left between them. The DNA of the CDR3 is TGTGCCAGCAGCTTAACAGTGGCTACCTATGGCTACACCTTC. Protein product: CASSLTVATYGYTF.

This chain uses TRBV5-1 with TRBJ1-1; no definite D call. Germline-derived CDR1 and CDR2 are SGHRS and YFSETQ. V was trimmed by 2 bases and J by 1 base, leaving 6 bases between them. The CDR3 totals 13 residues. The CDR3 region is CASSFAGNTEAFF. The CDR3, as DNA: TGCGCCAGCAGCTTCGCGGGGAACACTGAAGCTTTCTTT.

The chain is built from TRBV6-5 and TRBJ1-3; possible D gene TRBD1, 5 bases. This CDR3 spans 14 amino acids. Trimming left V 5 bases short and J 0 bases short, with 8 bases between. The germline V gene has CDR1 MNHEY and CDR2 SVGAGI. This CDR3 is CASSQQGSGNTIYF. CDR3 coding DNA: TGTGCCAGCAGTCAGCAGGGCTCTGGAAACACCATATATTTT.

This rearrangement joins TRBV27 to TRBJ1-2; D call uncertain. This CDR3 has 13 residues. Germline-derived CDR1 and CDR2 are MNHEY and SMNVEV (reference sequence). Between the trimmed V and J ends, which lost 3 bases and 1 base, there was a span of 6 bases. CDR3 region: CASSFVGNYGYTF. The CDR3 coding sequence is TGTGCCAGCAGTTTCGTTGGTAACTATGGCTACACCTTC.

The chain combines TRBV21-1 with TRBJ2-6. TRBV21-1 is a documented pseudogene. The CDR3 extends over 13 amino acids. For the CDR3, the DNA is TGTGCCAGCAAAAACTCTGGGGCCAACGTCCTGACTTTC. Amino acid sequence: CASKNSGANVLTF.